This TCR beta chain was captured by sequencing in a study of cytomegalovirus exposure and HLA in healthy donors. The study, taken as a whole, reports: With later analysis, a missense DCLRE1C variant became linked to TCR beta V- and J-gene trimming. In an earlier analysis, in roughly 580 donors, most V segments appeared productive either ~90% or ~30% of the time. Some highly shared sequence variants likely arose as a pipeline artifact. As was reported, the HLA-A and HLA-B alleles of most subjects were accurately predicted from TCR beta sequences.

With regard to this clone: Antigen unknown.

Primers included in the PCR were 60 Vbeta and 13 Jbeta primers. Profiling relied on immunoSEQ multiplex PCR, and the TCRdb table lists in-frame clones only, not all of them. The table records 180,000 or so clones, 65% to 90% of them present only once. The clonotype comes from a young woman in good health and CMV-seronegative. The specimen sequenced was PBMCs.

CDR3 amino acids: CASSRVSSWTDEQYF. The CDR3, as DNA: TGTGCCAGCAGCCGGGTATCTAGCTGGACGGACGAGCAGTACTTC. The J gene is TRBJ2-7, the V gene TRBV7-9, with D possibly being TRBD2 (5 bases). This CDR3 has 15 amino acids. Deletions cut 5 bases from V and 5 bases from J, with 19 bases between. The germline V gene encodes CDR1 SEHNR and CDR2 FQNEAQ (reference sequence).